Each of the 10 T cell receptor beta chains below was sequenced from the same sample in a study of T cells in localized non-small cell lung cancer. Profiled with immunoSEQ multiplex PCR; TCRdb holds only in-frame clones, not every one. The data contain roughly 2,000 clones, approximately 31% of them singletons. The specimen comprised normal lung tissue next to the tumor, sampled before any cancer treatment. The receptor set was obtained from a woman aged 40 to 75 with stage II squamous cell lung carcinoma.

This rearrangement joins TRBV12-5 to TRBJ2-5; D ambiguous. There are 15 residues in the CDR3. CDR1 and CDR2 (germline): LGHNT, FRNRAP. This CDR3 is CASTNNGIQRETQYF. The DNA for the CDR3 is TGTGCCAGCACTAATAATGGGATTCAACGGGAGACCCAGTACTTC.

V is TRBV11-3 and J is TRBJ2-7; 8 bases are shared with TRBD2. Trimming at V came to 4 bases and at J to 0 bases, leaving 8 bases not matched to a gene. The CDR3 is made up of 16 amino acids. CDR1 and CDR2 from the germline V gene are SGHNT and YENEEA. This CDR3 reads CASSSPRGGISYEQYF. The CDR3 DNA is TGTGCCAGCAGCTCACCCCGGGGGGGTATCTCCTACGAGCAGTACTTC.

This clone ranks as large (0.1 to 1%). This chain uses TRBV11-3 with TRBJ2-3, with 12 bases matching TRBD2. CDR1 and CDR2 from the germline V gene are SGHNT and YENEEA. V gave up 5 bases and J gave up 3 bases; unmatched junction bases: 9. This CDR3 region has 17 residues. The CDR3 region is CASSNKRLAGATDTQYF. CDR3 DNA sequence: TGTGCCAGCAGCAATAAACGACTAGCGGGAGCAACAGATACGCAGTATTTT.

The rearrangement links TRBV9 to TRBJ2-1; 7 positions match TRBD1. Per germline, CDR1 SGDLS and CDR2 YYNGEE. There are 15 residues in the CDR3. J lost 5 bases, V lost 2 bases, and 7 bases had no gene match. CDR3 sequence reads: CASSVRDSPNNEQFF. The CDR3 bases are TGTGCCAGCAGCGTCAGGGACAGCCCTAACAATGAGCAGTTCTTC.

The V call is TRBV19, the J call TRBJ2-1; D possibly uses TRBD1 or TRBD2 (5 bases each). Trimming stripped 7 bases from V and 7 bases from J, with 20 bases between. The CDR3 has 15 residues. Germline CDR1 LNHDA, CDR2 SQIVND (reference sequence). This chain's CDR3 is CASIPGDASGNEQFF. The CDR3 bases are TGTGCCAGTATCCCTGGGGACGCCTCGGGGAATGAGCAGTTCTTC. The whole variable domain, remainder taken from reference TRBV19 and TRBJ2-1, is DGGITQSPKYLFRKEGQNVTLSCEQNLNHDAMYWYRQDPGQGLRLIYYSQIVNDFQKGDIAEGYSVSREKKESFPLTVTSAQKNPTAFYLCASIPGDASGNEQFFGPGTRLTVL.

The chain combines TRBV28 with TRBJ2-7, with TRBD1 matching 7 bases. Germline lookup yields CDR1 MDHEN and CDR2 SYDVKM. Trimming took 5 bases from V and 4 from J; bases not matched to a gene: 11. CDR3 length: 15 amino acids. The CDR3 DNA follows: TGTGCCAGCAGTCGAGGGACAGAGACCCCTTACGAGCAGTACTTC. Protein: CASSRGTETPYEQYF.

This clone has a handful of counts. V and J are TRBV12-5 and TRBJ2-7; the D is unclear. The CDR3 runs to 12 residues. Looked up from germline, CDR1 is LGHNT and CDR2 is FRNRAP. The CDR3 DNA is TGTGCCAGCACCCGCTCTCAGCACGAGCAGTACTTC. This gives the protein CASTRSQHEQYF.

The V gene is TRBV11-3, the J gene TRBJ1-5; D not certain. With 3 bases removed from V and 0 bases from J, the gap between germline ends came to 9 bases. Germline CDR1 and CDR2: SGHNT and YENEEA. The CDR3 totals 15 residues. CDR3 nucleotides: TGTGCCAGCAGCTTGTCAGGTGGTAGCAATCAGCCCCAGCATTTT. Encoded protein: CASSLSGGSNQPQHF.

This clone was detected a few times. The V call is TRBV28, the J call TRBJ2-2; TRBD2 agrees at 8 bases. The CDR3 is made up of 16 amino acids. Per the germline V gene, CDR1 is MDHEN and CDR2 is SYDVKM. V was clipped by 5 bases and J by 2 bases; unmatched bases: 7. DNA of the CDR3: TGTGCCAGCAGTGGAGCGGGAGTTATAAACACCGGGGAGCTGTTTTTT. Its protein product is CASSGAGVINTGELFF.

The J gene is TRBJ2-5, the V gene TRBV18, with a tentative D call TRBD1 (6 bases). Germline CDR1 is KGHSH and CDR2 is LQKENI. This CDR3 is built from 15 residues. V lost 6 bases, J lost 3 bases, and 17 bases lay in between. The CDR3 coding sequence is TGTGCCAGCTCCCTACAGGGAGTGGCGAAAGAGACCCAGTACTTC. This sequence encodes CASSLQGVAKETQYF.